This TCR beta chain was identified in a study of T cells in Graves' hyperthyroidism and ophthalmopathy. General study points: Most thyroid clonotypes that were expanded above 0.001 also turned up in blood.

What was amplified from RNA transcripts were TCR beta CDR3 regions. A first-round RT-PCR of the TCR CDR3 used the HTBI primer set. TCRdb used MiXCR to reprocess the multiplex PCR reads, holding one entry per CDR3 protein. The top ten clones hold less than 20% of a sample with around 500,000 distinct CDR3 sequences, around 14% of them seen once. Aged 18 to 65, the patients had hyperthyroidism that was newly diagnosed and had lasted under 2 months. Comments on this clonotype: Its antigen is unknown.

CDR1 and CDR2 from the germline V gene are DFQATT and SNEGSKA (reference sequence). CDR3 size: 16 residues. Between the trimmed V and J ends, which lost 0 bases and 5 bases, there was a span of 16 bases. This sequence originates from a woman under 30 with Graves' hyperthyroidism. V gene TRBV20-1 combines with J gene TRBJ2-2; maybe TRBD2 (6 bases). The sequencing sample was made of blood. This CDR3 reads CSAREEGADETGELFF. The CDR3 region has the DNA TGCAGTGCTAGAGAGGAGGGAGCGGATGAAACCGGGGAGCTGTTTTTT.